The 2 T cell receptor beta chains below come from one sample, sequenced in a study of blood T cell repertoires in COVID-19. Data came from immunoSEQ multiplex PCR; TCRdb stores just in-frame clones and leaves some out. The sample lists about 54,000 clones, about nine tenths seen once, with 8% to 9% in the top ten. Source material: peripheral blood. The receptors stem from a woman aged 40 to 50 with active COVID-19.

This clone has only one observation. V and J are TRBV11-3 and TRBJ2-3; D is perhaps TRBD2 (7 bases). This CDR3 is built from 15 residues. CDR1 is SGHNT and CDR2 is YENEEA in the germline V gene. V gave up 2 bases and J gave up 5 bases, with 14 bases separating them. DNA of the CDR3: TGTGCCAGCAGCTTAAGGGGGGGGCTTGGAGATACGCAGTATTTT. This encodes CASSLRGGLGDTQYF.

J is TRBJ2-2 and V is TRBV4-1; D might be TRBD1 (6 bases). This CDR3 spans 19 amino acids. The germline CDR1 and CDR2 sequences are MGHRA and YSYEKL. V gave up 1 base and J gave up 4 bases, with 22 bases separating them. The CDR3 DNA is TGCGCCAGCAGCCAAGGCTTCGGTACAGGGCGTACGGGCACCGGGGAGCTGTTTTTT. This encodes CASSQGFGTGRTGTGELFF.